The clone carrying this T cell receptor beta chain was picked up many times. Its antigen is undetermined. This sample was included in a study of CD8+CD57+ T cells in acquired aplastic anemia. Background on the study: DNA per sorted CD4+ or CD8+ sample ranged roughly 0.17 to 27.4 ug, averaging approximately 3.3 ug. CD4+ cells from healthy donors averaged roughly 10 million reads.

Study results and caveats: Statistical testing detected no significant gap in CD8+ Simpson's diversity between patients and controls. There were over 25 CD8+ CDR3 sequences that occurred in both patients and controls.

The template for TCR beta VDJ and CDR3 sequence profiling was genomic DNA. TCRdb fed the reads into MiXCR, producing one record per CDR3 protein. Among some 82,000 distinct CDR3 sequences, about half were seen once, and the ten largest hold 65% to 80%. V was trimmed by 5 bases and J by 3 bases, leaving 25 bases between them. CDR3 length: 18 amino acids. Germline CDR1 and CDR2: SGHAT and FQNNGV. Sample: sorted CD4+, CD8+, or CD8+CD57+ T cells (not recorded which) from PBMCs. The V and J genes are TRBV11-2 and TRBJ1-2, with TRBD1 as a possible D gene (5 bases). The TCR comes from a human donor in good health, serving as a control. DNA of the CDR3: TGTGCCAGCAGCCCGGAGCGGAGTTGGGGACCCCTGGACTATGGCTACACCTTC. This encodes CASSPERSWGPLDYGYTF.